This T cell receptor (beta chain) was captured by sequencing in a study of OX40 agonist ivuxolimab in advanced cancers. Overall study context: The diagnoses of dose-escalation patients were hepatocellular carcinoma, melanoma, renal cell or head and neck cancer.

Using immunoSEQ multiplex PCR, the repertoire was profiled, and TCRdb retains in-frame clones only, with some absent. The table records tens of thousands of clones, roughly 90% of them present only once. A remark on this clone: Its antigen is unknown.

Overall study results and limits: Researchers did not establish what antigens the expanded peripheral T cells target. Dosing at 0.1 to 3.0 mg/kg was accompanied by clonal expansion of CD4+ and CD8+ blood T cells by week 6. The average count of expanded clones was higher among CD8+ T cells than among CD4+.

Germline assignment: CDR1 SQVTM and CDR2 ANQGSEA. This CDR3 comprises 12 residues. The germline V and J ends were trimmed by 4 bases and 8 bases, with 11 bases remaining between them. The TCR sequence derives from an adult with an advanced solid tumor such as melanoma, head and neck, liver or kidney cancer. The V and J genes are TRBV29-1 and TRBJ1-4; D gene unclear. This material consisted of CD4+ or CD8+ T cells sorted from blood, taken in a trial of the OX40 agonist ivuxolimab. The CDR3 coding sequence is TGCAGCGTTGTGTGGGGAGAAGAAAAACTGTTTTTT. Encoded protein: CSVVWGEEKLFF.